A single sample is the source of the 28 T cell receptor beta chains below, sequenced in a study of blood T cell repertoires in COVID-19. Measured with immunoSEQ multiplex PCR; TCRdb has only the in-frame clones, and not every one. The repertoire holds around 270,000 clones, 86% seen once, with approximately 9.8% in the top ten. The sequenced sample was peripheral blood. The receptors originated from a man aged 40-49 years who had recovered from COVID-19.

The chain combines TRBV5-1 with TRBJ2-7, with 14 positions matching TRBD2. The CDR3 loop spans 19 amino acids. CDR1 SGHRS and CDR2 YFSETQ come from the germline V gene. V was pared by 2 bases and J by 5 bases, with 15 bases of the junction left unmatched. Written as DNA, the CDR3 is TGCGCCAGCAGCTTCCGACTAGCGGGAGGGTTTGGGTATGGGGACGAGCAGTACTTC. It codes for CASSFRLAGGFGYGDEQYF.

V gene TRBV19 combines with J gene TRBJ1-5; TRBD1 is a possible D gene (6 bases). Germline values: CDR1 LNHDA, CDR2 SQIVND (reference sequence). The V end lost 6 bases, the J end lost 2 bases, and 11 bases lay between the germline ends. This CDR3 comprises 14 residues. The CDR3 DNA follows: TGTGCCAGTAGCAGGGGCGGACGCAATCAGCCCCAGCATTTT. This codes for CASSRGGRNQPQHF.

The V gene is TRBV7-2, the J gene TRBJ2-7; D is perhaps TRBD2 (5 bases). The CDR3 is 15 residues long. Looked up from germline, CDR1 is SGHTA and CDR2 is FQGNSA. V gave up 1 base and J gave up 3 bases, with 13 bases separating them. The CDR3 spells CASSLEAGSYYEQYF. In DNA, the CDR3 is TGTGCCAGCAGCTTAGAGGCGGGTAGCTACTACGAGCAGTACTTC.

V and J are TRBV7-9 and TRBJ1-1; no firm D call. In germline, CDR1 is SEHNR, CDR2 FQNEAQ (reference sequence). This CDR3 spans 14 amino acids. V was cut by 0 bases and J by 0 bases, with 5 bases left in between. CDR3 sequence: CASSLAAVNTEAFF. Written as DNA, the CDR3 is TGTGCCAGCAGCTTAGCGGCAGTGAACACTGAAGCTTTCTTT. The entire variable domain, with the rest obtained from reference TRBV7-9 and TRBJ1-1, is as follows: DTGVSQNPRHKITKRGQNVTFRCDPISEHNRLYWYRQTLGQGPEFLTYFQNEAQLEKSRLLSDRFSAERPKGSFSTLEIQRTEQGDSAMYLCASSLAAVNTEAFFGQGTRLTVV.

V gene TRBV5-1 combines with J gene TRBJ2-3; 9 bases fit TRBD1. The V and J ends lost 5 bases and 3 bases, in that order; junction bases with no gene match: 7. This CDR3 region has 15 residues. Germline CDR1 is SGHRS and CDR2 is YFSETQ. The CDR3 nucleotides are TGCGCCAGCAGTGAGACAGGGGGTCAGACAGATACGCAGTATTTT. The encoded protein is CASSETGGQTDTQYF.

This chain joins TRBV7-2 and TRBJ2-5; weak D call: TRBD2 (5 bases). There are 14 residues in the CDR3. Germline values: CDR1 SGHTA, CDR2 FQGNSA. The V gene lost 5 bases and the J gene lost 7 bases, with 17 bases spanning the gap. CDR3 loop: CASSPRTSRWTQYF. As DNA, the CDR3 is TGTGCCAGCAGCCCGAGGACTTCGAGGTGGACCCAGTACTTC.

The V gene is TRBV7-9, the J gene TRBJ2-1; D remains ambiguous. The CDR3 has 15 amino acids. Germline loops: CDR1 SEHNR, CDR2 FQNEAQ (reference sequence). Trimming took off 1 base at V and 8 bases at J, with 15 bases between the two ends. CDR3 coding DNA: TGTGCCAGCAGCTTAGGGGCTACAGTCTTCGATGAGCAGTTCTTC. Its translation: CASSLGATVFDEQFF.

The chain has TRBV12-2 and TRBJ2-2; TRBD1 reflects the table's D call only, with no check against the DNA. TRBV12-2 is termed a pseudogene. The CDR3 is 16 residues long. In nucleotides, the CDR3 is TGTGCAAGTCGCTCCACCCGGACAGGGACATCCGGGGAGCTGTTTTTT. This codes for CASRSTRTGTSGELFF.

On this clone: This sample also contains other DNA sequences that code for the same CDR3. This rearrangement joins TRBV12-3 or TRBV12-4 to TRBJ2-3, with D uncertain. V was pared by 2 bases and J by 5 bases, with 2 bases between. The CDR3 is 11 amino acids. The CDR3 DNA follows: TGTGCCAGCAGTTTACTAGATACGCAGTATTTT. It yields the protein CASSLLDTQYF.

The V call is TRBV12-3 or TRBV12-4, the J call TRBJ1-3; D not certain. V was cut by 3 bases and J by 3 bases, with 6 bases left in between. The CDR3 totals 13 residues. CDR3 protein: CASSLEIGNTIYF. CDR3 sequence (DNA): TGTGCCAGCAGTTTGGAGATTGGAAACACCATATATTTT.

The V and J genes are TRBV7-2 and TRBJ2-2, with D maybe TRBD1 (6 bases). Trimming shortened V by 10 bases and J by 3 bases, and 15 bases separated the two germline ends. Germline CDR1 is SGHTA and CDR2 is FQGNSA. The CDR3 consists of 14 residues. The CDR3, as DNA: TGTGCCACCTCACAGGGTTTAGACACCGGGGAGCTGTTTTTT. Amino acid sequence: CATSQGLDTGELFF. Based on the CDR3 plus reference TRBV7-2 and TRBJ2-2, the full variable domain is GAGVSQSPSNKVTEKGKDVELRCDPISGHTALYWYRQSLGQGLEFLIYFQGNSAPDKSGLPSDRFSAERTGGSVSTLTIQRTQQEDSAVYLCATSQGLDTGELFFGEGSRLTVL.

The chain links TRBV21-1 to TRBJ2-3; the table's D call TRBD1 went unverified against the DNA. TRBV21-1 is designated a pseudogene. This CDR3 contains 17 residues. The CDR3 nucleotides are TGTGCCAGCAGACCCCATGGGCGCCAAGAGACCACAGATACGCAGTATTTT. Amino acids: CASRPHGRQETTDTQYF.

This clone has a single count. The rearrangement uses TRBV5-1 and TRBJ2-3, with D tentatively TRBD2 (6 bases). V lost 0 bases and J lost 2, with 19 bases in between. CDR1 and CDR2 (germline): SGHRS, YFSETQ. The CDR3 consists of 18 residues. The CDR3 DNA reads TGCGCCAGCAGCTTGGCCATCGGGGACTTGGCAATCACAGATACGCAGTATTTT. Translating gives CASSLAIGDLAITDTQYF.

The genes are TRBV5-1 and TRBJ1-1, with 10 bases aligning to TRBD1. V was clipped by 4 bases and J by 9 bases; unmatched bases: 6. This CDR3 region has 13 residues. Per the germline V gene, CDR1 is SGHRS and CDR2 is YFSETQ. Written as DNA, the CDR3 is TGCGCCAGCAGCCCGGGACAGGGGATAAAAGCTTTCTTT. The encoded protein is CASSPGQGIKAFF.

This sequence joins TRBV5-4 and TRBJ2-7; D is possibly TRBD2 (6 bases). Trimming cost V 0 bases and J 3 bases, with 13 bases left between them. Germline CDR1 SGHNT, CDR2 YYREEE (reference sequence). This CDR3 region has 15 residues. CDR3 coding DNA: TGTGCCAGCAGCTTGGGGGGCGCGGGGCTCTACGAGCAGTACTTC. Translated, it gives CASSLGGAGLYEQYF.

This sequence joins TRBV9 and TRBJ2-7; 8 nucleotides align to TRBD1. The CDR3 runs 15 residues. V was pared by 0 bases and J by 3 bases, with 5 bases of the junction left unmatched. CDR1 is SGDLS, CDR2 YYNGEE, per germline. CDR3 protein: CASSVGGQAFYEQYF. CDR3 coding DNA: TGTGCCAGCAGCGTAGGGGGACAGGCCTTCTACGAGCAGTACTTC.

The J gene is TRBJ2-1, the V gene TRBV9, with 10 bases aligning to TRBD2. There are 20 residues in the CDR3. CDR1 SGDLS and CDR2 YYNGEE come from the germline V gene. V shed 0 bases, J shed 1 base, and the junction held 13 bases outside the gene matches. The CDR3 loop is CASSVGSSGSLGGSYNEQFF. The CDR3, as DNA: TGTGCCAGCAGCGTAGGGTCTAGCGGGAGTCTCGGTGGGTCCTACAATGAGCAGTTCTTC. The full variable domain, completed using reference TRBV9 and TRBJ2-1, is DSGVTQTPKHLITATGQRVTLRCSPRSGDLSVYWYQQSLDQGLQFLIQYYNGEERAKGNILERFSAQQFPDLHSELNLSSLELGDSALYFCASSVGSSGSLGGSYNEQFFGPGTRLTVL.

V and J are TRBV11-2 and TRBJ2-7, with a tentative D call TRBD1 (6 bases). This CDR3 is 13 amino acids long. Germline V CDR1 and CDR2: SGHAT, FQNNGV. Deletions cut 5 bases from V and 5 bases from J, with 13 bases between. CDR3 coding DNA: TGTGCCAGCAGCACCACAGGGATCCACGAGCAGTACTTC. It translates to CASSTTGIHEQYF.

V is TRBV27 and J is TRBJ2-3; D may be TRBD1 (6 bases). CDR3 size: 14 residues. CDR1 and CDR2 (germline): MNHEY, SMNVEV (reference sequence). V lost 5 bases, J lost 5 bases, and 14 bases lay in between. CDR3 coding DNA: TGTGCCAGCAGTCCCCCAGGGGTTCGAGATACGCAGTATTTT. This gives the protein CASSPPGVRDTQYF.

The V gene is TRBV9, the J gene TRBJ2-2, with TRBD2 matching over 9 bases. The V segment lost 3 bases and the J segment 5 bases; nucleotides outside the gene matches: 5. Germline V gene sequence: CDR1 SGDLS, CDR2 YYNGEE. CDR3 length: 15 residues. The CDR3: CASSGSGSRTGELFF. The CDR3 DNA reads as TGTGCCAGCAGCGGTAGCGGGAGCCGGACCGGGGAGCTGTTTTTT.

V and J are TRBV5-6 and TRBJ2-3, with no clear D. Germline V lookup: CDR1 SGHDT, CDR2 YYEEEE. The germline V and J ends were trimmed by 0 bases and 5 bases, with 13 bases remaining between them. The length of the CDR3 is 15 residues. CDR3 DNA: TGTGCCAGCAGCTTGGCCGGTGTCATTCAAGATACGCAGTATTTT. Protein product: CASSLAGVIQDTQYF.

This chain joins TRBV7-2 and TRBJ2-1; 9 bases are a match to TRBD2. CDR1 and CDR2 (germline): SGHTA, FQGNSA. This CDR3 comprises 15 residues. V lost 5 bases, J lost 3 bases, and 5 bases stayed unmatched. CDR3 region: CASSQGLANYNEQFF. DNA for the CDR3: TGTGCCAGCAGCCAGGGACTAGCAAACTACAATGAGCAGTTCTTC.

The chain recombines TRBV29-1 with TRBJ1-1; TRBD1 matches 8 bases. With 5 bases clipped from V and 0 bases from J, the junction kept 2 bases outside the gene matches. The germline gives CDR1 SQVTM, CDR2 ANQGSEA. The CDR3 loop spans 13 amino acids. The CDR3 loop is CSVTGGMNTEAFF. Written as DNA, the CDR3 is TGCAGCGTTACAGGGGGAATGAACACTGAAGCTTTCTTT.

The rearrangement links TRBV11-1 to TRBJ2-7; TRBD2 aligns across 7 bases. The CDR3 is 16 residues long. Germline V gene lookup returns CDR1 SGHAT and CDR2 FQDESV (reference sequence). J was trimmed by 7 bases and V by 1 base; bases with no gene match: 13. The CDR3 is CASSLVRTPSAGEQYF. In DNA, the CDR3 is TGTGCCAGCAGCTTAGTGAGGACTCCCTCAGCGGGGGAGCAGTACTTC.

The rearrangement uses TRBV2 and TRBJ2-5, with 7 positions matching TRBD1. CDR1 and CDR2 (germline): SNHLY, FYNNEI. The ends lost 11 bases at V and 7 bases at J; junction bases unmatched: 16. The CDR3 extends over 14 amino acids. The CDR3 nucleotides read TGTGCCGTCCGGCCCGGGACAGACCCCCTGACCCAGTACTTC. Translating it yields CAVRPGTDPLTQYF. Filled out from reference TRBV2 and TRBJ2-5, the complete variable domain reads EPEVTQTPSHQVTQMGQEVILRCVPISNHLYFYWYRQILGQKVEFLVSFYNNEISEKSEIFDDQFSVERPDGSNFTLKIRSTKLEDSAMYFCAVRPGTDPLTQYFGPGTRLLVL.

V gene TRBV18 combines with J gene TRBJ2-3; 10 bases align to TRBD2. With V trimmed by 3 bases and J by 4 bases, 7 bases remained unmatched. Germline V gives CDR1 KGHSH, CDR2 LQKENI. The CDR3 sequence is 16 residues long. The CDR3 loop is CASSPLSGRAPDTQYF. Here the CDR3 DNA reads TGTGCCAGCTCACCCCTCAGCGGGAGGGCCCCAGATACGCAGTATTTT.

The chain couples TRBV29-1 to TRBJ2-7; 8 bases match TRBD1. Looked up from germline, CDR1 is SQVTM and CDR2 is ANQGSEA. V dropped 4 bases and J dropped 4; count of bases not matched to a gene: 9. The CDR3 is made up of 14 amino acids. The CDR3 region is CSVGFRQGAYEQYF. The CDR3 region has the DNA TGCAGCGTTGGGTTCAGGCAGGGGGCTTACGAGCAGTACTTC.

V usage is TRBV10-3 and J usage is TRBJ2-3; TRBD2 might be the D (5 bases). The V gene lost 0 bases and the J gene lost 2 bases, with 18 bases spanning the gap. The CDR3 has 18 residues. Per the germline V gene, CDR1 is ENHRY and CDR2 is SYGVKD. Written as DNA, the CDR3 is TGTGCCATCAGTGAGTCGATAAGCGGTGCGGCCACCACAGATACGCAGTATTTT. Translation: CAISESISGAATTDTQYF.